The TCR beta chain under discussion was sequenced for a study of CD8 T cell repertoires and HIV-1 epitope variants. Study-level information: Tested: three Gag epitope families, Nef HW9 and YT9.

Remarks on this clone: Antigen unknown.

V lost 2 bases, J lost 3 bases, and 14 bases lay in between. The germline V gene encodes CDR1 LGHNA and CDR2 YSLEER. This CDR3 is built from 16 residues. Libraries were prepared by immunoSEQ multiplex PCR; TCRdb keeps only in-frame clonotypes and omits some of them. The sample shows roughly 5,900 clones, around 69% of them seen only once. This TCR derives from a male donor with HIV. The chain carries TRBV4-3 and TRBJ2-1; D tentatively reads TRBD1 or TRBD2 (6 bases each). Sequencing was carried out using cultured CD8+ T cells derived from PBMCs. The CDR3 sequence: CASSQNTGGYYNEQFF. The CDR3 DNA reads TGCGCCAGCAGCCAAAATACCGGGGGCTACTACAATGAGCAGTTCTTC.